The text below deals with one T cell receptor (beta chain). This clonotype occurred many times. The antigen it binds to is not known. Nothing much larger sits one base from this clone, and base qualities are not available. Graves' hyperthyroidism was defined as stable when no progression to ophthalmopathy occurred over 18 months of follow-up. Hyperthyroidism patients were aged 18 to 65 years and newly diagnosed, with disease duration of less than 2 months. Exclusion was applied to patients with uncontrolled infections, other autoimmune diseases, pregnancy or lactation. Clinical symptoms, serum thyroxine and TRAb, thyroid ultrasound, and orbital computed tomography formed the basis for the diagnoses. PBMCs were separated from around 9.1 ml of fresh peripheral blood using Ficoll-Paque density gradient centrifugation. Total RNA was extracted with Trizol reagent, and quality was checked on an Agilent 2100 Bioanalyzer.

The TCR beta CDR3 regions were amplified from the RNA transcripts. A first-round RT-PCR of the TCR CDR3 used the HTBI primer set with the Qiagen OneStep RT-PCR kit. A second multiplex PCR round built the libraries, followed by size selection and purification. Libraries were sequenced paired-end with 100 bp reads on an Illumina HiSeq2000. In the authors' own workflow: SOAPnuke was used to process the raw data, with reads discarded if the reads contained adapters or uncalled bases, had a mean Phred below 15, or lacked an exact constant-primer or identifier match. COPE v1.2.5 was used to merge high-quality paired reads, and clonotypes were defined as unique nucleotide sequences. MiTCR v1.1 was used to align the clonotypes against IMGT TRBV, TRBD and TRBJ reference segments. Only V-J combinations with frequency above 0.0001, covering about 99% of repertoires, were analysed. A TCS score was defined as the ratio of F50 (clonal expansion) to E x V (chaos), with BLOSUM62-based TCRdist applied between CDR3 peptides within each V-J. Welch's t-statistics and random forest reduced around 520 V-J features to roughly 13, which were used in a naive Bayes classifier (R e1071). TCRdb reprocessed the public reads (quality trimming at Q25 with fastp, clone calling with MiXCR) and kept in-frame beta chains. A single entry per CDR3 protein holds the most common genes and DNA from its merged rows. TCRdb's processing, not the authors', yielded these V and J calls. The sample profile shows approximately 410,000 distinct CDR3 sequences; roughly an eighth of them were found once. The ten largest account for 5% to 6% of the sample.

These data originate in a study of T cells in Graves' hyperthyroidism and ophthalmopathy (dated by TCRdb to the late 2010s). Context from the whole study: Peripheral blood samples were taken at initial diagnosis, before any treatment was given. A discovery cohort of roughly 100 patients, roughly 45 with Graves' ophthalmopathy and fewer than 65 with stable Graves' hyperthyroidism, was used to find distinguishing TCR V-J signatures. An independent validation cohort of around 20 hyperthyroidism patients and about 16 patients who later progressed to ophthalmopathy tested prospective prediction of ophthalmopathy. The roughly 90 discovery patients were divided at random into training and test sets in a 7:3 ratio. In addition, the study compared T-cell repertoires in thyroid tissue and in blood from about 6 Graves' hyperthyroidism patients. After sampling, hyperthyroidism patients received methimazole starting at 30 mg daily, and ophthalmopathy patients received high-dose intravenous methylprednisolone. TCR Vbeta CDR3 sequencing of approximately 140 peripheral blood samples (around 45 ophthalmopathy, approximately 80 hyperthyroidism and some 17 progressor patients) is reported in the paper. General conclusions and limits of the study: Ophthalmopathy was separated from stable hyperthyroidism by a 13 V-J signature model, with just over 85% sensitivity and about 81% specificity obtained in cross-validation and 80%/75% obtained in testing. Blood samples also contained most of the expanded thyroid clonotypes (frequency above 0.001), which suggests that blood repertoires may reflect thyroid immune responses. In validation, the model predicted progression to ophthalmopathy a median of 6.5 months before onset, with about 67% sensitivity and 72.22% specificity. Sample size was not statistically predetermined, and investigators were not blinded to group allocation.

The sequence was collected from a woman between 18 and 29 years old with Graves' hyperthyroidism. The sequenced material came from blood.

The DNA sequence is as follows: TGCAGTGCTGGACGGACTAGCGGGAGTTCCTACGAGCAGTACTTC. Translated, it gives CSAGRTSGSSYEQYF. The sequence joins TRBV20-1 to TRBJ2-7; 13 nucleotides in the junction match TRBD2. The germline V gene (reference sequence) yields DFQATT for CDR1 and SNEGSKA for CDR2. V ends up 5 bases short and J 1 base short, with an unmatched junction base count of 5. The cysteine opens and the phenylalanine closes a CDR3 of 15 amino acids. The retained sequence is limited to the CDR3, 45 bases, with the frame set at the first base.